The rows below give T cell receptor beta chains drawn from one sample of a study of blood T cells in healthy people across ages. TCRdb ran MiXCR on the 5' RACE reads and lists one entry per CDR3 protein. Among 450,000 to 700,000 distinct CDR3 sequences listed, roughly a quarter were seen once. The sequenced sample was blood. The receptors here all came from a woman between 65 and 79 years old in good health. Both conserved end residues are part of each CDR3. The D gene is left open where the match is weak. The listing skips clone size in some rows; elsewhere it reads once, few, many or a size class.

abundance	v_gene	d_gene	j_gene	CDR3aa	CDR3nt
few	TRBV5-1	NA	TRBJ1-1	CASSVLPANTEAFF	TGCGCCAGCAGCGTCCTTCCAGCAAACACTGAAGCTTTCTTT
NA	TRBV20-1	TRBD1	TRBJ1-5	CSARDRVRGDQPQHF	TGCAGTGCTAGAGATAGGGTCAGGGGGGATCAGCCCCAGCATTTT
NA	TRBV20-1	TRBD1	TRBJ1-2	CSASLSDRRVTF	TGCAGTGCTAGTCTATCGGACAGGCGGGTTACCTTC
few	TRBV7-2	TRBD1	TRBJ2-6	CASSSKPGQGARGANVLTF	TGTGCCAGCAGCTCTAAACCGGGACAGGGGGCGCGAGGGGCCAACGTCCTGACTTTC
NA	TRBV4-2	TRBD1	TRBJ1-1	CASSPLGQGVSEAFF	TGTGCCAGCAGCCCTCTCGGACAGGGTGTGTCTGAAGCTTTCTTT
many	TRBV5-1	TRBD2	TRBJ2-4	CASSLSGGAKNIQYF	TGCGCCAGCAGCTTAAGCGGGGGGGCCAAAAACATTCAGTACTTC
NA	TRBV9	NA	TRBJ1-2	CASASGGERSYGYTF	TGTGCCAGCGCCTCAGGTGGGGAGAGGAGCTATGGCTACACCTTC
few	TRBV6-1	TRBD2	TRBJ2-5	CASSDAGTSGGATQYF	TGTGCCAGCAGTGATGCCGGGACTAGCGGGGGGGCAACCCAGTACTTC
few	TRBV5-6	TRBD1	TRBJ2-1	CASSITTGTGVNEQFF	TGTGCCAGCAGCATCACGACCGGGACAGGGGTGAATGAGCAGTTCTTC
NA	TRBV10-3	NA	TRBJ2-1	CAISVSPPGADSYNEQFF	TGTGCCATCAGTGTAAGTCCACCAGGGGCCGACTCCTACAATGAGCAGTTCTTC
few	TRBV7-3	NA	TRBJ1-2	CASSFVEGYTF	TGTGCCAGCAGCTTCGTTGAGGGCTACACCTTC
NA	TRBV7-8	TRBD1	TRBJ2-7	CASRPGQGWEQYF	TGTGCCAGCAGACCTGGACAGGGTTGGGAGCAGTACTTC
NA	TRBV2	NA	TRBJ2-3	CASSPGINTDTQYF	TGTGCCAGCAGTCCCGGGATTAACACAGATACGCAGTATTTT
NA	TRBV14	NA	TRBJ1-1	CASGVAVTMNTEAFF	TGTGCCAGCGGGGTCGCCGTCACCATGAACACTGAAGCCTTCTTT
few	TRBV20-1	NA	TRBJ2-5	CSARAPGSRQETQYF	TGCAGTGCTAGGGCTCCCGGGTCGAGGCAAGAGACCCAGTACTTC
NA	TRBV7-2	TRBD1	TRBJ1-5	CASSSGQGIGQPQHF	TGTGCCAGCAGCTCGGGACAGGGGATCGGTCAGCCCCAGCATTTT
few	TRBV24-1	TRBD2	TRBJ2-2	CATSLAPGELFF	TGTGCCACCTCACTAGCGCCCGGGGAGCTGTTTTTT
many	TRBV29-1	TRBD1	TRBJ1-4	CSGTPRDRGEGEKLFF	TGCAGCGGTACCCCCCGGGACAGGGGAGAGGGCGAAAAACTGTTTTTT
NA	TRBV2	TRBD2	TRBJ2-5	CASRGLVETQYF	TGTGCCAGCAGAGGACTAGTAGAGACCCAGTACTTC
NA	TRBV20-1	TRBD2	TRBJ2-3	CSARDRQRGSTDTQYF	TGCAGTGCTAGAGATCGTCAGCGGGGGAGCACAGATACGCAGTATTTT
NA	TRBV6-2/TRBV6-3	NA	TRBJ2-1	CASSYEPKVSEQFF	TGTGCCAGCAGTTACGAGCCCAAAGTGAGTGAGCAGTTCTTC
NA	TRBV27	TRBD2	TRBJ2-1	CASRGGAGSGGPNEQFF	TGTGCCAGCAGAGGGGGGGCTGGGTCGGGAGGGCCAAATGAGCAGTTCTTC
few	TRBV11-2	NA	TRBJ2-5	CASSPVSQETQYF	TGTGCCAGCTCCCCCGTTAGCCAAGAGACCCAGTACTTC
NA	TRBV7-8	NA	TRBJ1-3	CASSVTDGNTIYF	TGTGCCAGCAGCGTCACAGACGGAAACACCATATATTTT
NA	TRBV6-5	NA	TRBJ2-5	CASRGGGTETQYF	TGTGCCAGCAGAGGGGGGGGCACGGAGACCCAGTACTTC
few	TRBV5-5	NA	TRBJ1-2	CASSSFRADYGYTF	TGTGCCAGCAGCTCCTTTAGGGCTGACTATGGCTACACCTTC
few	TRBV12-3/TRBV12-4	NA	TRBJ2-7	CASSQLEYEQYF	TGTGCCAGCAGCCAACTAGAATACGAGCAGTACTTC
NA	TRBV12-3/TRBV12-4	NA	TRBJ2-5	CGSSRGLQETQYF	TGTGGCAGTTCCCGAGGGCTACAAGAGACCCAGTACTTC
NA	TRBV20-1	TRBD1	TRBJ2-5	CSAHPGQGGKTQYF	TGCAGTGCTCACCCGGGACAGGGCGGCAAGACCCAGTACTTC
NA	TRBV20-1	NA	TRBJ1-4	CSARDGGGGGGEKLFF	TGCAGTGCTAGAGATGGTGGAGGGGGTGGGGGGGAAAAACTGTTTTTT
few	TRBV29-1	NA	TRBJ1-5	CSVETSGQPQHF	TGCAGCGTTGAGACTTCGGGACAGCCCCAGCATTTT
few	TRBV2	NA	TRBJ1-2	CAPTGAVGYGYTF	TGTGCCCCAACGGGGGCAGTGGGCTATGGCTACACCTTC
NA	TRBV12-3/TRBV12-4	TRBD1	TRBJ2-6	CASSNRGSGANVLTF	TGTGCCAGCAGTAACAGGGGCTCTGGGGCCAACGTCCTGACTTTC
few	TRBV6-2/TRBV6-3	NA	TRBJ1-2	CASREHNLYGYTF	TGTGCCAGCAGAGAACACAACCTCTATGGCTACACCTTC
few	TRBV29-1	NA	TRBJ2-1	CSVEDGNNEQFF	TGCAGCGTTGAAGACGGAAACAATGAGCAGTTCTTC
NA	TRBV2	NA	TRBJ2-5	CASTEVSQETQYF	TGTGCCAGCACCGAGGTGTCCCAAGAGACCCAGTACTTC
NA	TRBV11-3	TRBD2	TRBJ2-2	CASLLAGNTGELFF	TGTGCCAGCTTACTAGCGGGGAACACCGGGGAGCTGTTTTTT
few	TRBV7-3	NA	TRBJ2-2	CASSRGQTGELFF	TGTGCCAGCAGCCGTGGACAAACCGGGGAGCTGTTTTTT
many	TRBV12-3/TRBV12-4	TRBD1	TRBJ2-7	CASSLRDRGYEQYF	TGTGCCAGCAGCCTCCGGGACAGGGGCTACGAGCAGTACTTC
many	TRBV7-9	TRBD2	TRBJ2-5	CASSSAGGKETQYF	TGTGCCAGCAGCTCCGCGGGGGGCAAGGAGACCCAGTACTTC
few	TRBV20-1	TRBD1	TRBJ1-1	CSARGQGAWTEAFF	TGCAGTGCTCGAGGACAGGGGGCATGGACTGAAGCTTTCTTT
NA	TRBV20-1	NA	TRBJ2-7	CRPSGPYEQYF	TGCAGACCTTCGGGACCCTACGAGCAGTACTTC
NA	TRBV29-1	NA	TRBJ1-2	CSVKEGIGPSYGYTF	TGCAGCGTTAAGGAGGGGATTGGCCCAAGCTATGGCTACACCTTC
NA	TRBV10-3	TRBD2	TRBJ2-1	CATYGGVGYNEQFF	TGTGCCACCTACGGGGGGGTGGGCTACAATGAGCAGTTCTTC
few	TRBV12-3/TRBV12-4	TRBD1	TRBJ1-3	CASSQQGNSGNTIYF	TGTGCCAGCAGTCAACAGGGGAACTCTGGAAACACCATATATTTT
NA	TRBV7-2	NA	TRBJ2-5	CASSLSARFGGAETQYF	TGTGCCAGCAGCTTATCGGCCCGTTTCGGGGGCGCTGAGACCCAGTACTTC
few	TRBV7-2	NA	TRBJ2-5	CASSTRTPTPGTQYF	TGTGCCAGCAGCACCCGGACTCCTACCCCGGGGACCCAGTACTTC
NA	TRBV5-1	NA	TRBJ1-2	CASSLVPSNYGYTF	TGCGCCAGCAGCTTGGTCCCCTCGAACTATGGCTACACCTTC
NA	TRBV7-9	NA	TRBJ1-2	CASSDLSGAGNYGYTF	TGTGCCAGCAGCGATCTCTCGGGGGCGGGCAACTATGGCTACACCTTC
many	TRBV5-1	NA	TRBJ1-4	CASSLGGGTNEKLFF	TGCGCCAGCAGCTTGGGAGGAGGAACTAATGAAAAACTGTTTTTT
few	TRBV2	NA	TRBJ2-5	CASGVWTRAIKETQYF	TGTGCCAGCGGTGTTTGGACCCGTGCCATCAAAGAGACCCAGTACTTC
few	TRBV20-1	TRBD1	TRBJ1-4	CSASRGPSNEKLFF	TGCAGTGCTAGTAGGGGGCCGAGTAATGAAAAACTGTTTTTT
NA	TRBV5-1	NA	TRBJ2-7	CASSPLRTTEQYF	TGCGCCAGCAGCCCCCTTAGGACAACCGAGCAGTACTTC